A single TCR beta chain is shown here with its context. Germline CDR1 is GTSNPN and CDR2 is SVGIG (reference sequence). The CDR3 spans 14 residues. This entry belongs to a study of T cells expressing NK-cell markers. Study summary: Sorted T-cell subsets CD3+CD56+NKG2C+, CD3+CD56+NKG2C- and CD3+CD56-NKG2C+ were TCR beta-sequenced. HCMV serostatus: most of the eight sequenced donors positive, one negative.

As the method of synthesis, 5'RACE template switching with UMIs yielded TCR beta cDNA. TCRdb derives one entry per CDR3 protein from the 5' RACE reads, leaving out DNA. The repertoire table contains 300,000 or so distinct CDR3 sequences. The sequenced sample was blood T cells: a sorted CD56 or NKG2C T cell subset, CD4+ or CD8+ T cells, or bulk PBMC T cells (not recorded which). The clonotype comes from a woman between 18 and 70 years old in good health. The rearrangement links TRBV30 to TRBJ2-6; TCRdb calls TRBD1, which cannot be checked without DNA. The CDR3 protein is CAWSSGTGANVLTF.